This T cell receptor (beta chain) derives from a study of shared clonotypes between healthy human individuals. Across the study: Each donor had three CD4 naive, three CD4 memory, two CD8 naive and one CD8 memory plate.

Each sample came from a Caucasian adult donor living in Nashville, Tennessee. Comments on this clone: What it binds is not known.

Study-wide results and limits: Naive CD4 clonotypes were shared across several donors at 4.5% to 6%.

Trimming removed 4 bases from V and 3 bases from J; junction bases left unmatched: 5. The CDR3 runs 14 residues. The germline CDR1 and CDR2 sequences are SNHLY and FYNNEI. The repertoire was sequenced with immunoSEQ multiplex PCR; TCRdb's copy has only in-frame clones and lacks some. The repertoire holds millions of clones, roughly 92% seen once, with 0.11% to 0.15% in the top ten. Sequenced sample: naive CD4+ T cells sorted from blood. Documented subset: CD45RA+ positively selected. This TCR was recovered from a man younger than 35 in good health. V is TRBV2 and J is TRBJ1-2, with 7 bases lining up with TRBD1. This CDR3 is CASSGQGGDYGYTF. CDR3 sequence (DNA): TGTGCCAGCAGTGGACAGGGCGGGGACTATGGCTACACCTTC. The full variable domain, with the rest looked up from reference TRBV2 and TRBJ1-2, is EPEVTQTPSHQVTQMGQEVILRCVPISNHLYFYWYRQILGQKVEFLVSFYNNEISEKSEIFDDQFSVERPDGSNFTLKIRSTKLEDSAMYFCASSGQGGDYGYTFGSGTRLTVV.